One sample yielded the 24 T cell receptor beta chains listed below, sequenced in a study of T cell repertoires in aging, cancer and after chemotherapy. Rearranged V-D-J TRB sequences were amplified with a mixed TRB-A/B primer pool. TCRdb reprocessed the multiplex PCR reads via MiXCR and lists one record per CDR3 protein. The sample consists of around 6,000 distinct CDR3 sequences, roughly 40% of them appearing once. The template was genomic DNA from peripheral blood, not RNA. Sample: blood. The receptor source for this set is a human donor with a blood cancer.

This clonotype has a single count. The gene calls are TRBV10-3 and TRBJ2-7, with 10 bases identical to TRBD2. Germline CDR1 ENHRY, CDR2 SYGVKD. Trimming removed 2 bases from V and 6 bases from J; junction bases left unmatched: 7. This CDR3 has 15 amino acids. CDR3 sequence reads: CAISEAGTSDLEQYF. CDR3 DNA: TGTGCCATCAGTGAGGCCGGGACTAGCGACCTCGAGCAGTACTTC.

The V gene is TRBV5-4, the J gene TRBJ1-6; D perhaps matches TRBD1 (5 bases). Trimming stripped 6 bases from V and 5 bases from J, with 15 bases between. The CDR3 totals 15 residues. CDR1 is SGHNT, CDR2 YYREEE, per germline (reference sequence). The CDR3 is CASIRDPGDNSPLHF. The CDR3 coding sequence is TGTGCCAGCATCCGGGACCCCGGGGATAATTCACCCCTCCACTTT.

The V gene is TRBV12-3 or TRBV12-4, the J gene TRBJ2-1; TRBD2 matches at 14 bases. This CDR3 spans 16 amino acids. V trimming: 1 base; J trimming: 8 bases; junction bases outside the gene matches: 4. Here the CDR3 reads CASSLGLAGGMDEQFF. CDR3 nucleotides: TGTGCCAGCAGTTTAGGACTAGCGGGAGGGATGGATGAGCAGTTCTTC.

The CDR3: CASSPSWTGRNEQFF. Here the CDR3 DNA reads TGTGCCAGCAGCCCCTCTTGGACAGGGCGAAATGAGCAGTTCTTC. The rearrangement uses TRBV7-9 and TRBJ2-1, with 8 bases matching TRBD1. With 5 bases clipped from V and 7 bases from J, the junction kept 10 bases outside the gene matches. The CDR3 covers 15 residues. The germline CDR1 and CDR2 sequences are SEHNR and FQNEAQ (reference sequence).

The chain couples TRBV4-2 to TRBJ1-1, with D uncertain. Germline assignment: CDR1 LGHNA and CDR2 YNFKEQ. The CDR3 contains 14 residues. Trimming pared 0 bases from V and 2 bases from J, leaving 7 bases between. The CDR3 DNA reads TGTGCCAGCAGCCAAGACGGCCCAAACACTGAAGCTTTCTTT. Protein: CASSQDGPNTEAFF.

The chain couples TRBV5-1 to TRBJ2-1; D gene uncertain. The CDR3 is 13 amino acids. Looked up from germline, CDR1 is SGHRS and CDR2 is YFSETQ. V was clipped by 3 bases and J by 7 bases, with 11 bases between them. The CDR3 bases are TGCGCCAGCAGCTCCCTAAGTGGGAATGAGCAGTTCTTC. Translated: CASSSLSGNEQFF.

This clonotype came up once. This chain joins TRBV20-1 and TRBJ2-7; 7 bases line up with TRBD1. The V gene's germline CDR1 is DFQATT and CDR2 SNEGSKA (reference sequence). The junction had 17 bases not matched to a gene; V was cut back by 6 bases and J by 9 bases. The CDR3 length is 14 residues. CDR3 coding DNA: TGCAGTGCCGAAGTGACAGGGCCGGGTTTCGGGCAGTACTTC. Its protein product is CSAEVTGPGFGQYF.

In its sample, this clonotype was seen a few times. The chain recombines TRBV12-3 or TRBV12-4 with TRBJ2-5; TRBD2 aligns across 9 bases. This CDR3 comprises 17 residues. Trimming at V came to 0 bases and at J to 2 bases, leaving 7 bases not matched to a gene. CDR3: CASSLALATSGQETQYF. The CDR3 region has the DNA TGTGCCAGCAGTTTAGCGCTTGCGACTAGCGGACAAGAGACCCAGTACTTC.

The chain carries TRBV12-3 or TRBV12-4 and TRBJ1-4; tentatively, D is TRBD1 (5 bases). The length of the CDR3 is 13 residues. V dropped 2 bases and J dropped 7 bases, with 8 bases sitting between them. For the CDR3, the DNA is TGTGCCAGCAGTTTAAGCAGGGCTGAAAAACTGTTTTTT. The encoded protein is CASSLSRAEKLFF.

The sample holds a few counts of this clonotype. The chain is built from TRBV6-2 or TRBV6-3 and TRBJ1-2; D is perhaps TRBD1 (6 bases). The germline gives CDR1 MNHEY, CDR2 SVGEGT. V lost 2 bases to trimming and J lost 2 bases, with 12 bases between them. This CDR3 has 15 amino acids. Here the CDR3 reads CASSYTTGLNYGYTF. The CDR3 DNA is TGTGCCAGCAGTTACACAACAGGGTTAAACTATGGCTACACCTTC.

The J gene is TRBJ2-7, the V gene TRBV4-3, with a possible D match to TRBD2 (5 bases). CDR3 length: 13 residues. CDR1 is LGHNA and CDR2 is YSLEER in the germline V gene. Deletions cut 2 bases from V and 6 bases from J, with 11 bases between. CDR3 residues: CASSQLTGFEQYF. The CDR3 coding sequence is TGCGCCAGCAGCCAACTAACGGGATTCGAGCAGTACTTC.

V is TRBV29-1 and J is TRBJ2-2, with D unresolved. The CDR3 runs to 11 residues. Germline V lookup: CDR1 SQVTM, CDR2 ANQGSEA. V was shortened by 2 bases and J by 8 bases, with 6 bases between the two germline ends. The CDR3 protein is CSVEYLGELFF. CDR3 nucleotide sequence: TGCAGCGTTGAATATCTTGGGGAGCTGTTTTTT.

V is TRBV12-3 or TRBV12-4 and J is TRBJ2-7, with 10 nucleotides matching TRBD1. The CDR3 consists of 14 residues. V dropped 6 bases and J dropped 6; count of bases not matched to a gene: 8. The CDR3 is CASSPGTGVREQYF. In DNA, the CDR3 is TGTGCCAGCAGCCCCGGGACAGGGGTTCGCGAGCAGTACTTC.

This rearrangement joins TRBV6-2 or TRBV6-3 to TRBJ1-1; TRBD1 matches 8 bases. V gave up 10 bases and J gave up 6 bases; unmatched junction bases: 10. The germline V gene has CDR1 MNHEY and CDR2 SVGEGT. The CDR3 sequence is 13 residues long. CDR3 loop: CATLMTGAPEAFF. Written as DNA, the CDR3 is TGTGCCACCTTAATGACAGGGGCACCTGAAGCTTTCTTT.

J is TRBJ2-1 and V is TRBV7-6; 15 bases map to TRBD2. After removal of 5 bases from V and 4 bases from J, the junction contained 3 bases not matched to a gene. This CDR3 comprises 16 residues. The V gene's germline CDR1 is SGHVS and CDR2 FNYEAQ. CDR3 sequence reads: CASSGLAGGGYNEQFF. The CDR3 region has the DNA TGTGCCAGCAGCGGACTAGCGGGAGGGGGGTACAATGAGCAGTTCTTC.

By share, this clonotype counts as medium-sized. The gene calls are TRBV24-1 and TRBJ2-5; D possibly matches TRBD1 or TRBD2 (7 bases each). CDR3 length equals 16 residues. V shed 3 bases and J shed 5 bases, with 18 bases lying between them. Germline V CDR1 and CDR2: KGHDR, SFDVKD. The CDR3 is CATSDLAEGAAETQYF. As DNA, the CDR3 is TGTGCCACCAGTGATCTAGCGGAGGGGGCAGCGGAGACCCAGTACTTC.

The chain uses TRBV12-3 or TRBV12-4 and TRBJ2-1; D is perhaps TRBD2 (6 bases). V gave up 5 bases and J gave up 3 bases, with 14 bases separating them. The CDR3 consists of 15 residues. The CDR3 loop reads CASSEWGELYNEQFF. The CDR3 nucleotides are TGTGCCAGCAGTGAATGGGGGGAGCTCTACAATGAGCAGTTCTTC.

The V call is TRBV5-1, the J call TRBJ2-3; TRBD1 might be the D (5 bases). V lost 0 bases and J 0 bases, leaving 11 bases between the germline ends. CDR1 and CDR2 (germline): SGHRS, YFSETQ. CDR3 length: 16 residues. The CDR3 reads CASSLDGQPSTDTQYF. The CDR3 bases are TGCGCCAGCAGCTTGGACGGACAACCTAGCACAGATACGCAGTATTTT.

The chain employs TRBV6-5 and TRBJ2-5; D gene ambiguous. The DNA end favors TRBJ2-7, so the J call may be wrong. The germline V gene encodes CDR1 MNHEY and CDR2 SVGAGI. This CDR3 is built from 12 residues. CDR3 in amino acids: CASSYGRYEQYF. CDR3 nucleotides: TGTGCCAGCAGTTACGGGCGATACGAGCAGTACTTC.

This clonotype showed up just a few times. This rearrangement joins TRBV15 to TRBJ2-1; D is unclear. Germline-derived CDR1 and CDR2 are LNHNV and YYDKDF (reference sequence). CDR3 length: 14 residues. Trimming left V 0 bases short and J 4 bases short, with 7 bases between. CDR3 sequence reads: CATSRESEYNEQFF. The CDR3 DNA is TGTGCCACCAGCAGAGAGTCAGAATACAATGAGCAGTTCTTC.

The DNA for the CDR3 is TGTGCCAGCAGTTTCTCTGGGGCCAACGTCCTGACTTTC. Translating gives CASSFSGANVLTF. The V gene is TRBV27, the J gene TRBJ2-6; D call uncertain. CDR1 MNHEY and CDR2 SMNVEV come from the germline V gene (reference sequence). V was shortened by 3 bases and J by 0 bases, with 0 bases between the two germline ends. This CDR3 contains 13 residues. Variable domain in full (rest from reference TRBV27 and TRBJ2-6): EAQVTQNPRYLITVTGKKLTVTCSQNMNHEYMSWYRQDPGLGLRQIYYSMNVEVTDKGDVPEGYKVSRKEKRNFPLILESPSPNQTSLYFCASSFSGANVLTFGAGSRLTVL.

This chain connects TRBV19 to TRBJ2-3; 8 bases match TRBD1. Germline CDR1 and CDR2: LNHDA and SQIVND (reference sequence). The CDR3 runs 14 residues. V dropped 3 bases and J dropped 2; count of bases not matched to a gene: 1. CDR3 coding DNA: TGTGCCAGTAGTATTCAGGGGGCCACAGATACGCAGTATTTT. Its translation: CASSIQGATDTQYF.

There are a few counts of this clonotype. The chain employs TRBV27 and TRBJ1-5; D is ambiguous. With 5 bases removed from V and 6 bases from J, the gap between germline ends came to 11 bases. The CDR3 runs to 13 residues. From germline, CDR1 is MNHEY and CDR2 SMNVEV (reference sequence). The CDR3 protein is CASSIGVSQPQHF. DNA of the CDR3: TGTGCCAGCAGTATCGGGGTCAGTCAGCCCCAGCATTTT.

J is TRBJ1-6 and V is TRBV7-9, with a possible D match to TRBD1 (6 bases). There are 15 residues in the CDR3. Germline V gives CDR1 SEHNR, CDR2 FQNEAQ (reference sequence). V lost 2 bases and J lost 6, with 11 bases in between. The DNA of the CDR3 is TGTGCCAGCAGCTTAAAGTTGGGGGCTAATTCACCCCTCCACTTT. As protein: CASSLKLGANSPLHF.